Presented here are 27 T cell receptor beta chains from one specimen sequenced in a study of cytomegalovirus exposure and HLA in healthy donors. In the PCR, 60 Vbeta and 13 Jbeta primers were used. Some clones are missing from TCRdb's copy, which holds only in-frame ones; the method was immunoSEQ multiplex PCR. The table shows 150,000 to 200,000 clones, with approximately 88% occurring only once. What was sequenced was PBMCs. Source of these receptors: a woman aged 18-29 years in good health and CMV-seronegative.

The gene calls are TRBV5-1 and TRBJ2-7; tentatively, D is TRBD1 (5 bases). Trimming removed 0 bases at V and 7 bases at J, with 14 bases between. This CDR3 region has 14 residues. The germline CDR1 and CDR2 sequences are SGHRS and YFSETQ. DNA of the CDR3: TGCGCCAGCAGCTTGGTCCCAGGGAAAGGTGAGCAGTACTTC. This encodes CASSLVPGKGEQYF.

The J gene is TRBJ1-1, the V gene TRBV29-1; D perhaps matches TRBD1 (6 bases). Trimming took 7 bases from V and 3 from J, leaving 15 bases between them. Germline lookup yields CDR1 SQVTM and CDR2 ANQGSEA. This CDR3 spans 13 amino acids. CDR3 protein: CSGGRGGYTEAFF. The CDR3 coding sequence is TGCAGCGGTGGTAGGGGGGGGTACACTGAAGCTTTCTTT.

The genes are TRBV5-1 and TRBJ1-4; TRBD1 matches 7 bases. Germline lookup yields CDR1 SGHRS and CDR2 YFSETQ. The V gene end was trimmed by 4 bases and the J gene end by 6 bases; junction bases not matched to a gene: 9. This CDR3 has 15 amino acids. The chain's CDR3 is CASSIGQDSYEKLFF. CDR3 DNA: TGCGCCAGCAGCATCGGACAGGATTCCTATGAAAAACTGTTTTTT.

V usage is TRBV7-6 and J usage is TRBJ1-4; D might be TRBD1 (6 bases). Germline-derived CDR1 and CDR2 are SGHVS and FNYEAQ. The CDR3 sequence is 15 residues long. Between the trimmed V and J ends, which lost 2 bases and 3 bases, there was a span of 10 bases. The CDR3 DNA reads as TGTGCCAGCAGCTTACAGGGGCGCCCTAATGAAAAACTGTTTTTT. It encodes CASSLQGRPNEKLFF.

The chain combines TRBV19 with TRBJ1-1; tentative D call: TRBD1 (6 bases). This CDR3 spans 13 amino acids. Germline values: CDR1 LNHDA, CDR2 SQIVND (reference sequence). V lost 6 bases and J 4 bases, leaving 12 bases between the germline ends. CDR3 loop: CASRTRQVTEAFF. DNA of the CDR3: TGTGCCAGTAGGACGAGACAGGTCACTGAAGCTTTCTTT.

The V call is TRBV2, the J call TRBJ1-2, with 9 bases fitting TRBD1. Trimming took 5 bases from V and 7 from J; bases not matched to a gene: 5. Germline values: CDR1 SNHLY, CDR2 FYNNEI. This CDR3 region has 13 residues. CDR3 in DNA: TGTGCCAGCAGTTGGACAGGGGCCTCTGGCTACACCTTC. Its translation is CASSWTGASGYTF.

The V call is TRBV7-9, the J call TRBJ1-5; perhaps TRBD1 as D (5 bases). V was trimmed by 3 bases and J by 3 bases, leaving 6 bases between them. Germline lookup yields CDR1 SEHNR and CDR2 FQNEAQ (reference sequence). The CDR3 spans 13 residues. The CDR3 nucleotides read TGTGCCAGCAGCTTGACAGCCAATCAGCCCCAGCATTTT. Its protein is CASSLTANQPQHF.

V usage is TRBV6-5 and J usage is TRBJ2-2; D possibly corresponds to TRBD1 (5 bases). Germline-derived CDR1 and CDR2 are MNHEY and SVGAGI. The ends were cut back, 8 bases at V and 3 bases at J, with 7 bases in the middle. The CDR3 has 12 residues. The CDR3 reads CASRQYTGELFF. Written as DNA, the CDR3 is TGTGCCAGCCGACAGTACACCGGGGAGCTGTTTTTT.

J is TRBJ1-2 and V is TRBV30; D is possibly TRBD1 (6 bases). The CDR3 covers 17 residues. With 3 bases removed from V and 8 bases from J, the gap between germline ends came to 28 bases. Germline assignment: CDR1 GTSNPN and CDR2 SVGIG (reference sequence). CDR3 DNA sequence: TGTGCCTGGAGGATGACAGGCGCTAGCTTCTGGAGCAGGGGCTACACCTTC. Translated, it gives CAWRMTGASFWSRGYTF.

V and J are TRBV29-1 and TRBJ2-1; 7 nucleotides line up with TRBD2. V shed 4 bases and J 4 bases; nucleotides not matched to a gene: 7. This CDR3 is 14 amino acids long. CDR1 and CDR2 (germline): SQVTM, ANQGSEA. In nucleotides, the CDR3 is TGCAGCGTTGTGGCGGGGGTAACTTACAATGAGCAGTTCTTC. The encoded protein is CSVVAGVTYNEQFF.

The rearrangement uses TRBV6-5 and TRBJ2-1, with TRBD2 matching over 10 bases. Germline CDR1 MNHEY, CDR2 SVGAGI. The CDR3 sequence is 15 residues long. V dropped 2 bases and J dropped 5; count of bases not matched to a gene: 3. CDR3 amino acids: CASSYVAGGNNEQFF. The CDR3 DNA sequence: TGTGCCAGCAGTTACGTAGCGGGGGGCAACAATGAGCAGTTCTTC.

This clone was detected a few times. Sequence at one end of the junction differs from germline and may be a read error. This chain's CDR3 is CASSQQGLDTEAFF. The CDR3 region has the DNA TGTGCCAGCAGTCAACAGGGATTGGACACTGAAGCTTTCTTT. This chain links TRBV5-1 with TRBJ1-1, with D perhaps matching TRBD1 (6 bases). The length of the CDR3 is 14 residues. Germline loops: CDR1 SGHRS, CDR2 YFSETQ.

This clone is labeled medium-sized (0.01 to 0.1%). J is TRBJ2-7 and V is TRBV5-6; 12 bases are a match to TRBD1. The V gene end was trimmed by 4 bases and the J gene end by 6 bases; junction bases not matched to a gene: 11. The CDR3 runs to 16 residues. CDR1 SGHDT and CDR2 YYEEEE come from the germline V gene. The CDR3 region is CASSPAGDRGPGEQYF. The CDR3 coding sequence is TGTGCCAGCAGCCCTGCCGGGGACAGGGGGCCCGGCGAGCAGTACTTC. The full variable domain, its missing parts supplied by reference TRBV5-6 and TRBJ2-7, is DAGVTQSPTHLIKTRGQQVTLRCSPKSGHDTVSWYQQALGQGPQFIFQYYEEEERQRGNFPDRFSGHQFPNYSSELNVNALLLGDSALYLCASSPAGDRGPGEQYFGPGTRLTVT.

This chain joins TRBV27 and TRBJ2-7; no firm D call. CDR1 is MNHEY, CDR2 SMNVEV, per germline (reference sequence). Trimming removed 5 bases from V and 4 bases from J, with 12 bases in between. This CDR3 comprises 13 residues. CDR3 nucleotide sequence: TGTGCCAGCAGTAAAAGCAATATTTACGAGCAGTACTTC. It translates to CASSKSNIYEQYF.

This clone was recorded only once. Germline is not matched at one junction end, which may reflect a read error. This chain links TRBV5-8 with TRBJ2-4; tentatively, D is TRBD2 (6 bases). Germline-derived CDR1 and CDR2 are SGHTS and YDEGEE. The CDR3 runs to 17 residues. Here the CDR3 reads CASSPLLRSAGRNSQYF. For the CDR3, the DNA is TGTGCCAGCAGCCCCCTGCTACGTTCCGCGGGGCGAAACAGTCAGTACTTC. Using reference TRBV5-8 and TRBJ2-4 for the parts outside the CDR3, the full variable domain is EAGVTQSPTHLIKTRGQQATLRCSPISGHTSVYWYQQALGLGLQFLLWYDEGEERNRGNFPPRFSGRQFPNYSSELNVNALELEDSALYLCASSPLLRSAGRNSQYFGAGTRLSVL.

J is TRBJ2-2 and V is TRBV4-1; TRBD1 matches at 7 bases. After removal of 4 bases from V and 2 bases from J, the junction contained 7 bases not matched to a gene. CDR1 is MGHRA, CDR2 YSYEKL, per germline. The CDR3 consists of 16 residues. CDR3 in amino acids: CASSPRGTANTGELFF. The DNA for the CDR3 is TGCGCCAGCAGCCCGAGGGGGACAGCAAACACCGGGGAGCTGTTTTTT.

CDR3 loop: CASGGAGFHTEAFF. CDR3 nucleotide sequence: TGTGCCAGTGGGGGGGCGGGCTTCCACACTGAAGCTTTCTTT. The chain is built from TRBV5-4 and TRBJ1-1, with TRBD1 as a possible D gene (6 bases). CDR3 length: 14 residues. Between the trimmed V and J ends, which lost 8 bases and 3 bases, there was a span of 17 bases. CDR1 and CDR2 from the germline V gene are SGHNT and YYREEE (reference sequence).

This chain links TRBV18 with TRBJ1-4; possibly TRBD1 for D (6 bases). The CDR3 is 15 residues long. Trimming took off 4 bases at V and 0 bases at J, with 9 bases between the two ends. Germline V gives CDR1 KGHSH, CDR2 LQKENI. The CDR3 coding sequence is TGTGCCAGCTCACTTAGGACAGCAACTAATGAAAAACTGTTTTTT. Translation: CASSLRTATNEKLFF.

V gene TRBV13 combines with J gene TRBJ2-7, with D perhaps matching TRBD1 (5 bases). Germline CDR1 is PRHDT and CDR2 is FYEKMQ (reference sequence). V dropped 5 bases and J dropped 5 bases, with 13 bases sitting between them. This CDR3 is built from 13 residues. CDR3 loop: CASSPPDRNEQYF. The DNA of the CDR3 is TGTGCCAGCAGCCCGCCCGACAGAAACGAGCAGTACTTC.

The chain combines TRBV15 with TRBJ2-1; D is uncertain. V was clipped by 5 bases and J by 7 bases, with 9 bases between them. Germline V lookup: CDR1 LNHNV, CDR2 YYDKDF (reference sequence). The CDR3 is made up of 12 amino acids. CDR3 loop: CATSVRENEQFF. CDR3 nucleotides: TGTGCCACCAGCGTCCGAGAAAATGAGCAGTTCTTC.

This chain connects TRBV6-6 to TRBJ1-1; D call uncertain. CDR3 length equals 13 residues. The ends were cut back, 4 bases at V and 3 bases at J, with 9 bases in the middle. Per germline, CDR1 MNHNY and CDR2 SVGAGI (reference sequence). CDR3 bases: TGTGCCAGCAGTTTACGAGCGGACACTGAAGCTTTCTTT. Translating gives CASSLRADTEAFF.

The chain combines TRBV7-6 with TRBJ1-1; D unresolved. CDR3 length equals 16 residues. Germline V gives CDR1 SGHVS, CDR2 FNYEAQ. Trimming shortened V by 5 bases and J by 1 base, and 17 bases separated the two germline ends. The CDR3 spells CASSPGTRPENTEAFF. The DNA for the CDR3 is TGTGCCAGCAGCCCCGGTACTAGACCGGAGAACACTGAAGCTTTCTTT.

In this sample, this clone turned up once. The chain recombines TRBV18 with TRBJ2-7; D gene unclear. Trimming pared 3 bases from V and 9 bases from J, leaving 24 bases between. The CDR3 has 16 amino acids. Germline V gene data show CDR1 as KGHSH and CDR2 as LQKENI. Written as DNA, the CDR3 is TGTGCCAGCTCACCGAGTCCCCCAGGTAACCTTCTCGGGCAGTACTTC. Translated: CASSPSPPGNLLGQYF.

The chain joins TRBV2 to TRBJ1-2; the match to TRBD1 covers 11 bases. Looked up from germline, CDR1 is SNHLY and CDR2 is FYNNEI. CDR3 length equals 14 residues. V lost 6 bases, J lost 6 bases, and 6 bases stayed unmatched. The CDR3 sequence is CASSLGDRGDGYTF. For the CDR3, the DNA is TGTGCCAGCAGCCTCGGGGACAGGGGGGATGGCTACACCTTC.

This chain joins TRBV5-1 and TRBJ1-3; D remains unclear. The CDR3 runs to 14 residues. Per germline, CDR1 SGHRS and CDR2 YFSETQ. Trimming left V 4 bases short and J 1 base short, with 9 bases between. CDR3 bases: TGCGCCAGCAGCCCGGAGAGGTCTGGAAACACCATATATTTT. It specifies CASSPERSGNTIYF.

The CDR3 nucleotides read TGTGCCAGCAGTTTATTAACTGCCGAAGCTTTCTTT. This codes for CASSLLTAEAFF. The chain links TRBV28 to TRBJ1-1; D gene unclear. CDR3 size: 12 residues. The V gene's germline CDR1 is MDHEN and CDR2 SYDVKM. Trimming took 1 base from V and 8 from J, leaving 8 bases between them.

The chain links TRBV4-1 to TRBJ1-1, with a tentative D call TRBD1 (6 bases). CDR3 length: 15 amino acids. Germline assignment: CDR1 MGHRA and CDR2 YSYEKL. Trimming cost V 4 bases and J 5 bases, with 17 bases left between them. For the CDR3, the DNA is TGCGCCAGCAGCCGGAACAGGGAAGTGAGGACTGAAGCTTTCTTT. As protein: CASSRNREVRTEAFF.